This T cell receptor beta chain was captured in a study of identical twins. Study-wide results and caveats: Conclusions leaned on cross-sectional statistical analysis and did not track the same donors over time.

This clonotype was seen at least ten times. Antigen: not known. Through template switching, a universal primer site was introduced, and the cDNA contained unique molecular identifiers. TCRdb re-derived calls from the 5' RACE reads in MiXCR, one entry per CDR3 protein. The table shows about 890,000 distinct CDR3 sequences, with more than 9% occurring only once. CDR1 and CDR2 (germline): MDHEN, SYDVKM. CDR3 length equals 12 residues. V lost 8 bases and J lost 1, with 6 bases in between. The data also belong to a second study, concerning yellow fever vaccine responses in identical twins.

Material: PBMCs. The TCR originated in a woman under 30 in good health. V gene TRBV28 combines with J gene TRBJ1-5; D gene uncertain. For the CDR3, the DNA is TGTGCCAGCGGGGTGAGCAATCAGCCCCAGCATTTT. Protein product: CASGVSNQPQHF.